Listed below are T cell receptor beta chains from one sample, sequenced in a study of T cell repertoires in cytomegalovirus infection. What these receptors recognize is not known. One entry per CDR3 protein, called by TCRdb with MiXCR from the reads. The data contain hundreds of thousands of distinct CDR3 sequences, approximately 32% of them seen just once; the ten biggest clones take up around 20%. The source was cultured PBMCs, collected from culture after CMV antigen stimulation. Receptors were obtained from a human donor in good health (CMV status not recorded). Some clones in this sample may be carry-over from other donors' samples. Each CDR3 is given with its conserved first and last residue. A D gene is named only where the DNA matches it firmly. The size entry is marked missing in some rows and otherwise reads once, few, many or a size class.

J gene: TRBJ2-3
D gene: NA
V gene: TRBV9
clone size: NA
CDR3 DNA: TGTGCCAGCAGCGTAGGATCCGAGGCACAGGATACGCAGTATTTT
CDR3 protein: CASSVGSEAQDTQYF

J gene: TRBJ2-7
D gene: NA
V gene: TRBV6-1
clone size: few
CDR3 DNA: TGTGCCAGCACCTATCAATCTAGGGGCAGGGCCTACACGCATCGCGAGCAGTACTTC
CDR3 protein: CASTYQSRGRAYTHREQYF

J gene: TRBJ2-5
D gene: NA
V gene: TRBV2
clone size: NA
CDR3 DNA: TGTGCCAGCACTAGTAAAGAGACCCAGTACTTC
CDR3 protein: CASTSKETQYF

J gene: TRBJ2-7
D gene: NA
V gene: TRBV7-2
clone size: medium-sized
CDR3 DNA: TGTGCCAGCAGCTTTGACTCAAGCTCCTACGAGCAGTACTTC
CDR3 protein: CASSFDSSSYEQYF

J gene: TRBJ1-6
D gene: TRBD1
V gene: TRBV6-2/TRBV6-3
clone size: NA
CDR3 DNA: TGTGCCAGCGCTCCGGGACAGGGGAATTCACCCCTCCACTTT
CDR3 protein: CASAPGQGNSPLHF

J gene: TRBJ1-5
D gene: NA
V gene: TRBV28
clone size: few
CDR3 DNA: TGTGCCAGCAGTCGCCAGGGAGAGGGCAATCAGCCCCAGCATTTT
CDR3 protein: CASSRQGEGNQPQHF

J gene: TRBJ2-7
D gene: TRBD2
V gene: TRBV12-3/TRBV12-4
clone size: NA
CDR3 DNA: TGTGCCAGCAGTTCCACTAGCGGGCGGGATTTCTACGAGCAGTACTTC
CDR3 protein: CASSSTSGRDFYEQYF

J gene: TRBJ1-1
D gene: NA
V gene: TRBV20-1
clone size: few
CDR3 DNA: TGCAGTGCTCCCAGGGGATCTGAAGCTTTCTTT
CDR3 protein: CSAPRGSEAFF

J gene: TRBJ2-3
D gene: TRBD2
V gene: TRBV7-9
clone size: NA
CDR3 DNA: TGTGCCAGCAGCCGGATACTAGCGGGAGTTCCAGATACGCAGTATTTT
CDR3 protein: CASSRILAGVPDTQYF

J gene: TRBJ2-5
D gene: NA
V gene: TRBV10-3
clone size: NA
CDR3 DNA: TGTGCCATCAGTGAAGGGCCGCAAGAGACCCAGTACTTC
CDR3 protein: CAISEGPQETQYF

J gene: TRBJ1-5
D gene: NA
V gene: TRBV7-8
clone size: NA
CDR3 DNA: TGTGCCAGCAGTCCCGCCGGGGGGCCAGAAGGGGGTAGCAATCAGCCCCAGCATTTT
CDR3 protein: CASSPAGGPEGGSNQPQHF

J gene: TRBJ1-1
D gene: TRBD1
V gene: TRBV7-4
clone size: NA
CDR3 DNA: TGTGCCAGCACTCTACAGGGGGAGGTCACTGAAGCTTTCTTT
CDR3 protein: CASTLQGEVTEAFF

J gene: TRBJ1-5
D gene: NA
V gene: TRBV27
clone size: NA
CDR3 DNA: TGTGCCGGTCGAGGGGCCAGCAATCAGCCCCAGCATTTT
CDR3 protein: CAGRGASNQPQHF

J gene: TRBJ1-1
D gene: TRBD1
V gene: TRBV20-1
clone size: NA
CDR3 DNA: TGCAGTGTCCCGACAGGGTTGAACACTGAAGCTTTCTTT
CDR3 protein: CSVPTGLNTEAFF

J gene: TRBJ2-1
D gene: TRBD1
V gene: TRBV5-1
clone size: NA
CDR3 DNA: TGCGCCAGCAGCTATACCCCCCAGGGGGCCTGGGACAATGAGCAGTTCTTC
CDR3 protein: CASSYTPQGAWDNEQFF

J gene: TRBJ1-4
D gene: TRBD1
V gene: TRBV28
clone size: NA
CDR3 DNA: TGTGCCAGCAGCGACAGGGGGCGTGAAAAACTGTTTTTT
CDR3 protein: CASSDRGREKLFF

J gene: TRBJ2-1
D gene: TRBD2
V gene: TRBV4-1
clone size: NA
CDR3 DNA: TGCGCCAGCAGCCAAGTTGCGGGGGGGCGCTATGAGCAGTTCTTC
CDR3 protein: CASSQVAGGRYEQFF

J gene: TRBJ2-7
D gene: TRBD2
V gene: TRBV7-2
clone size: many
CDR3 DNA: TGTGCCAGCAGCCTTCGTGGGACTAGCGGACCATTCTCCGAGCAGTACTTC
CDR3 protein: CASSLRGTSGPFSEQYF

J gene: TRBJ2-3
D gene: NA
V gene: TRBV6-7
clone size: NA
CDR3 DNA: TGTGCCAGCAGTTACGGGCCAGTCTTGGCGGATACGCAGTATTTT
CDR3 protein: CASSYGPVLADTQYF

J gene: TRBJ2-7
D gene: TRBD1
V gene: TRBV7-2
clone size: NA
CDR3 DNA: TGTGCCAGCAGCTTACAGTGGGACAGGGGCTACGAGCAGTACTTC
CDR3 protein: CASSLQWDRGYEQYF

J gene: TRBJ1-5
D gene: NA
V gene: TRBV12-3/TRBV12-4
clone size: many
CDR3 DNA: TGTGCCAGCAAATCAACGGACAGAGATAGCAATCAGCCCCAGCATTTT
CDR3 protein: CASKSTDRDSNQPQHF

J gene: TRBJ2-7
D gene: TRBD2
V gene: TRBV28
clone size: few
CDR3 DNA: TGTGCCAGCAGTTTAGAGGGAGGGCCCGAGTACGAGCAGTACTTC
CDR3 protein: CASSLEGGPEYEQYF

J gene: TRBJ1-2
D gene: NA
V gene: TRBV28
clone size: few
CDR3 DNA: TGTGCCAGCAGCCCCTCGGCAGGTCAAGGCTATGGCTACACCTTC
CDR3 protein: CASSPSAGQGYGYTF

J gene: TRBJ2-5
D gene: TRBD2
V gene: TRBV10-3
clone size: many
CDR3 DNA: TGTGCCATCAGTGGACTCGGCGGGAGGGCCCTAGAGACCCAGTACTTC
CDR3 protein: CAISGLGGRALETQYF

J gene: TRBJ2-5
D gene: NA
V gene: TRBV2
clone size: NA
CDR3 DNA: TGTGCCAGCAGTCCAGGGACTTTATCCCACGAGACCCAGTACTTC
CDR3 protein: CASSPGTLSHETQYF

J gene: TRBJ1-1
D gene: NA
V gene: TRBV6-1
clone size: NA
CDR3 DNA: TGTGCCAGCAGTCGACAGGAACTTAACACTGAAGCTTTCTTT
CDR3 protein: CASSRQELNTEAFF

J gene: TRBJ2-7
D gene: NA
V gene: TRBV15
clone size: NA
CDR3 DNA: TGTGCCACCAAAGAAGGAGGCTCCTACGAGCAGTACTTC
CDR3 protein: CATKEGGSYEQYF

J gene: TRBJ2-5
D gene: NA
V gene: TRBV7-7
clone size: many
CDR3 DNA: TGTGCTAGCAGCCGGGGTACGGGACTCTTACAAGAGACCCAGTACTTC
CDR3 protein: CASSRGTGLLQETQYF

J gene: TRBJ2-5
D gene: TRBD2
V gene: TRBV6-4
clone size: once
CDR3 DNA: TGTGCCAGCACCGAACCGGGACTAGCGGGCCAAGAGACCCAGTACTTC
CDR3 protein: CASTEPGLAGQETQYF

J gene: TRBJ2-3
D gene: NA
V gene: TRBV12-3/TRBV12-4
clone size: NA
CDR3 DNA: TGTGCCAGCAGTTTGAGACTCATGAGCACAGATACGCAGTATTTT
CDR3 protein: CASSLRLMSTDTQYF

J gene: TRBJ1-5
D gene: NA
V gene: TRBV20-1
clone size: NA
CDR3 DNA: TGCAGTGCTACGACGGGAGAAGGGCCCCAGCATTTT
CDR3 protein: CSATTGEGPQHF

J gene: TRBJ1-4
D gene: NA
V gene: TRBV19
clone size: NA
CDR3 DNA: TGTGCCAGTAGTATAGGCAGCGGAAATGAAAAACTGTTTTTT
CDR3 protein: CASSIGSGNEKLFF

J gene: TRBJ1-1
D gene: NA
V gene: TRBV6-6
clone size: NA
CDR3 DNA: TGTGCCAGCAGAGCAATAATCAACACTGAAGCTTTCTTT
CDR3 protein: CASRAIINTEAFF

J gene: TRBJ2-7
D gene: TRBD2
V gene: TRBV6-1
clone size: few
CDR3 DNA: TGTGCCAGCAGACGGGGGGGCTCCTACGAGCAGTACTTC
CDR3 protein: CASRRGGSYEQYF

J gene: TRBJ2-7
D gene: NA
V gene: TRBV7-8
clone size: few
CDR3 DNA: TGTGCCAGCAGCTTAGAGAGTGGTGGCGGACTCCCAACTTCTGGCTCCTACGAGCAGTACTTC
CDR3 protein: CASSLESGGGLPTSGSYEQYF

J gene: TRBJ2-5
D gene: NA
V gene: TRBV7-9
clone size: NA
CDR3 DNA: TGTGCCAGCAGCCAGGACTCGTTAGAGACCCAGTACTTC
CDR3 protein: CASSQDSLETQYF

J gene: TRBJ2-7
D gene: NA
V gene: TRBV7-9
clone size: few
CDR3 DNA: TGTGCCAGCAGCTCCCGGAGGACTGCCATCTACGAGCAGTACTTC
CDR3 protein: CASSSRRTAIYEQYF

J gene: TRBJ2-7
D gene: NA
V gene: TRBV29-1
clone size: NA
CDR3 DNA: TGCAGCGTTGCTCCAAGTACGGGCGAGCAGTACTTC
CDR3 protein: CSVAPSTGEQYF

J gene: TRBJ1-1
D gene: NA
V gene: TRBV5-1
clone size: NA
CDR3 DNA: TGCGCCAGCAGCTTGGCAGCAGACATGAACACTGAAGCTTTCTTT
CDR3 protein: CASSLAADMNTEAFF

J gene: TRBJ2-7
D gene: NA
V gene: TRBV28
clone size: NA
CDR3 DNA: TGTGCCAGCAGTCACGAGACAGGAGGCTCCTACGAGCAGTACTTC
CDR3 protein: CASSHETGGSYEQYF